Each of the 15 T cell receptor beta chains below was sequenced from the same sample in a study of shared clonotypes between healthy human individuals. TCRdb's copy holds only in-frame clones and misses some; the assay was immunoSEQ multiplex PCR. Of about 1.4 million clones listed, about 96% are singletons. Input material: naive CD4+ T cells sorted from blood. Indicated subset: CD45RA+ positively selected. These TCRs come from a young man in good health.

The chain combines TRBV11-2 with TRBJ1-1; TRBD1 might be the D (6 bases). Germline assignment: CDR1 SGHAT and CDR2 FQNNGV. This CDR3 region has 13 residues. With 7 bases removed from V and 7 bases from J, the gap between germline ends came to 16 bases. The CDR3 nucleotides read TGTGCCAGCACCATTACAGGGTTTAGTGAAGCTTTCTTT. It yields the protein CASTITGFSEAFF. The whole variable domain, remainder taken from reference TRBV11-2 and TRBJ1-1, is EAGVAQSPRYKIIEKRQSVAFWCNPISGHATLYWYQQILGQGPKLLIQFQNNGVVDDSQLPKDRFSAERLKGVDSTLKIQPAKLEDSAVYLCASTITGFSEAFFGQGTRLTVV.

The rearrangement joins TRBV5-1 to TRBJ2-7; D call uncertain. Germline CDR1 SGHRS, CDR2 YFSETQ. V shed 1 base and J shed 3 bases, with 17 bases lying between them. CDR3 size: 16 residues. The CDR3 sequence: CASSLMGGPFGYEQYF. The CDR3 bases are TGCGCCAGCAGCTTGATGGGTGGGCCTTTCGGCTACGAGCAGTACTTC.

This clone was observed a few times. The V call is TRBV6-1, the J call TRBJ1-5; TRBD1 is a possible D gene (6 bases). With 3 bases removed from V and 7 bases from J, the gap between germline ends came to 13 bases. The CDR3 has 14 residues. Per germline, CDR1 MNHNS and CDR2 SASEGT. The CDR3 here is CASSEWGAKQPQHF. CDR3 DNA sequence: TGTGCCAGCAGTGAGTGGGGGGCAAAGCAGCCCCAGCATTTT.

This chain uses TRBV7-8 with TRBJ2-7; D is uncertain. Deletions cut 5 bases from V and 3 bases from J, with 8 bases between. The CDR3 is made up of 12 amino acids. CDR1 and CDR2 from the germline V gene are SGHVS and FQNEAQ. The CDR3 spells CASSLKFYEQYF. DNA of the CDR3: TGTGCCAGCAGCCTAAAGTTCTACGAGCAGTACTTC.

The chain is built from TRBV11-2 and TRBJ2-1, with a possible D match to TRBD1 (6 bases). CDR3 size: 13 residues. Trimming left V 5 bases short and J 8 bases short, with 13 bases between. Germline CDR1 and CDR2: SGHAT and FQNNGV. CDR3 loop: CASSPKTGYEQFF. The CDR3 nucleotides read TGTGCCAGCAGCCCAAAAACAGGGTATGAGCAGTTCTTC.

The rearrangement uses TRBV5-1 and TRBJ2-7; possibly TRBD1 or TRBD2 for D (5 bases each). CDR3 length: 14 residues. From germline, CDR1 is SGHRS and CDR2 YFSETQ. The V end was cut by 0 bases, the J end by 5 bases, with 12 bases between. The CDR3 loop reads CASSLGVRGDEQYF. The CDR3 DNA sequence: TGCGCCAGCAGCTTGGGGGTACGAGGGGACGAGCAGTACTTC. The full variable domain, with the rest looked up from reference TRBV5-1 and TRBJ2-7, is KAGVTQTPRYLIKTRGQQVTLSCSPISGHRSVSWYQQTPGQGLQFLFEYFSETQRNKGNFPGRFSGRQFSNSRSEMNVSTLELGDSALYLCASSLGVRGDEQYFGPGTRLTVT.

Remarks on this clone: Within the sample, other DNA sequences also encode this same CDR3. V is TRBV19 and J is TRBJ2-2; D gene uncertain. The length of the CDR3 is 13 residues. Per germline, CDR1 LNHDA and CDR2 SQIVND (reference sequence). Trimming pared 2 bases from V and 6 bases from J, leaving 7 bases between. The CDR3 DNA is TGTGCCAGTAGTATACGCGGAGCCGGGGAGCTGTTTTTT. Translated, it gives CASSIRGAGELFF.

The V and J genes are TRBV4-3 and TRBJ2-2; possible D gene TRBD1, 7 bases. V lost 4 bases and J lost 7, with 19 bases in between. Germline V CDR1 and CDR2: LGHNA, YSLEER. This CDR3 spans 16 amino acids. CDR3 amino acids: CASSRRLDRVIGELFF. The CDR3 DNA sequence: TGCGCCAGCAGCCGGCGACTAGACAGGGTTATCGGGGAGCTGTTTTTT.

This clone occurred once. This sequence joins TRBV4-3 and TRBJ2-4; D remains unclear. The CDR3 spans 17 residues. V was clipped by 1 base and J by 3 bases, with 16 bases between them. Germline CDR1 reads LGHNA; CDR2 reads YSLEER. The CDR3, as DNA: TGCGCCAGCAGCCAAGGGCGGACCTCGGCCGACAAAAACATTCAGTACTTC. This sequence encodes CASSQGRTSADKNIQYF.

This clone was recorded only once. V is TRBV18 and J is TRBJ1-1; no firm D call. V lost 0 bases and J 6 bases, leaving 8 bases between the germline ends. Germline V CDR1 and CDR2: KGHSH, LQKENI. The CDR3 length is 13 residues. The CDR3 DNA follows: TGTGCCAGCTCACCACCGTCGGCTTCTGAAGCTTTCTTT. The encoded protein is CASSPPSASEAFF.

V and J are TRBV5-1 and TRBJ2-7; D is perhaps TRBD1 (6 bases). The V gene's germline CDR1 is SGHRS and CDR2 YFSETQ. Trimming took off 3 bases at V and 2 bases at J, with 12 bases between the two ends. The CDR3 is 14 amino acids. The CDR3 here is CASSSEGVTYEQYF. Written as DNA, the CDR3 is TGCGCCAGCAGCTCCGAGGGGGTAACCTACGAGCAGTACTTC.

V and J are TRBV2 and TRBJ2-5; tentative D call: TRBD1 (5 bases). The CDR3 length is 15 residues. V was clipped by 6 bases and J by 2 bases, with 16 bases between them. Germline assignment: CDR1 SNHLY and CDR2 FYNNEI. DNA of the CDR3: TGTGCCAGCAGCCCCAGACAGTTTCCACAAGAGACCCAGTACTTC. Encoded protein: CASSPRQFPQETQYF.

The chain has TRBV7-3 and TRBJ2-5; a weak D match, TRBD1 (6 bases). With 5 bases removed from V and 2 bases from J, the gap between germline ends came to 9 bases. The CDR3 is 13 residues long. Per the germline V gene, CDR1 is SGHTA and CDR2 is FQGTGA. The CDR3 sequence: CASSRGQQETQYF. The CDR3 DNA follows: TGTGCCAGCAGCCGCGGACAGCAAGAGACCCAGTACTTC.

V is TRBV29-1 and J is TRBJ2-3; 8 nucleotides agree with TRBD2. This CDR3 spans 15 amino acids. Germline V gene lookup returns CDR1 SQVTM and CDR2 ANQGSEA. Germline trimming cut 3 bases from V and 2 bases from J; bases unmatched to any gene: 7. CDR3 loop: CSVEGGLGSTDTQYF. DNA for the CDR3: TGCAGCGTTGAGGGGGGACTAGGGTCCACAGATACGCAGTATTTT.

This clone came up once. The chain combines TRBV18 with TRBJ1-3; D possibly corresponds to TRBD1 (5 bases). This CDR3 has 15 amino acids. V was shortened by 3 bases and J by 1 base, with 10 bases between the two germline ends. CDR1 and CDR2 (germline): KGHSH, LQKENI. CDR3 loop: CASSPWTQSGNTIYF. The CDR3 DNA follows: TGTGCCAGCTCACCTTGGACACAGTCTGGAAACACCATATATTTT.